These T cell receptor beta chains were read from a single sample in a study of OX40 agonist ivuxolimab in advanced cancers. Method: immunoSEQ multiplex PCR; TCRdb's copy keeps in-frame clones and lacks some. Among 100,000 or so clones listed, 75% to 95% were seen once. Here the sequenced sample was CD4+ or CD8+ T cells sorted from blood, taken in a trial of the OX40 agonist ivuxolimab. All receptors come from an adult with an advanced solid tumor such as melanoma, head and neck, liver or kidney cancer. CDR3s include the opening cysteine and the closing phenylalanine or tryptophan. D genes are given only for firm matches. Clone size is given for some rows only: seen once, a few or many times, or a class if the clone is expanded.

size,D,J,V,DNA,CDR3
NA,TRBD2,TRBJ2-2,TRBV5-1,TGCGCCAGCAGCTTCGAAGCATCTAGCGGGAACACCGGGGAGCTGTTTTTT,CASSFEASSGNTGELFF
NA,TRBD2,TRBJ2-2,TRBV5-4,TGTGCCAGCAGGAGGGACTACCAGACCGGGGAGCTGTTTTTT,CASRRDYQTGELFF
NA,TRBD1,TRBJ1-4,TRBV28,TGTGCCAGCAGTTCAAGGACAGGGTTCGGAGAAAAACTGTTTTTT,CASSSRTGFGEKLFF
NA,NA,TRBJ1-2,TRBV6-1,TGTGCCAGCAGCGGGGGGGGCAGGATCTATGGCTACACCTTC,CASSGGGRIYGYTF
NA,TRBD1,TRBJ1-1,TRBV7-8,TGTGCCAGCAACATGGGACAGTGGAACGCTGAAGCTTTCTTT,CASNMGQWNAEAFF
NA,NA,TRBJ2-1,TRBV5-3,TGTGCCAGAAGCTTTGGAGACAGAATAAAGGGCTCCTACAATGAGCAGTTCTTC,CARSFGDRIKGSYNEQFF
NA,TRBD1,TRBJ2-1,TRBV7-9,TGTGCCAGCAACTCCGACAGGGGGGCCTTTAACTCCTACAATGAGCAGTTCTTC,CASNSDRGAFNSYNEQFF
NA,NA,TRBJ1-1,TRBV19,TGTGCCAGTAGTAACAGGGCAGGTAGGACTGAAGCTTTCTTT,CASSNRAGRTEAFF
few,NA,TRBJ1-2,TRBV19,TGTGCCAGTAGTCACAGGGAATCAAGCGGCTACACCTTC,CASSHRESSGYTF
NA,TRBD1,TRBJ1-1,TRBV5-1,TGCGCCAGCAGCGGAAACCGGGACAGAGGCCCCATGAACACTGAAGCTTTCTTT,CASSGNRDRGPMNTEAFF
NA,TRBD2,TRBJ2-1,TRBV5-1,TGCGCCAGCAGCTTCACTAGCGGGTTCAATGAGCAGTTCTTC,CASSFTSGFNEQFF
NA,TRBD1,TRBJ2-6,TRBV6-6,TGTCTTTCGGGGACAGCGAGCTCTGGGGCCAACGTCCTGACTTTC,CLSGTASSGANVLTF
NA,NA,TRBJ1-1,TRBV2,TGTGCCAGCATAGGGCTGATTTTGAACACTGAAGCTTTCTTT,CASIGLILNTEAFF
once,TRBD2,TRBJ2-3,TRBV4-2,TGTGCCAGCTGCCTAGCGGGAGGTGGGTCTGATACGCAGTATTTT,CASCLAGGGSDTQYF
NA,TRBD1,TRBJ1-1,TRBV6-1,TGTGCCAGCAGTGTGGGACAGGGGCGCGGGAACACTGAAGCTTTCTTT,CASSVGQGRGNTEAFF
once,NA,TRBJ2-5,TRBV28,TGTGCCAGCAATGCCCAAGGCAGGAGCGGGACCCAGTACTTC,CASNAQGRSGTQYF
NA,TRBD2,TRBJ2-2,TRBV7-9,TGTGCCAGCAGCACCGCCTCCGGGACTAGCGGGACCGCGGCCGGGGAGCTGTTTTTT,CASSTASGTSGTAAGELFF
NA,TRBD2,TRBJ2-3,TRBV2,TGTGCCAGCCGTGCAAGGACTAGCGGGATCACAGATACGCAGTATTTT,CASRARTSGITDTQYF
NA,TRBD2,TRBJ2-7,TRBV5-6,TGTGCCAGCAGCGATAGCGGGAGGGCGGACGAGCAGTACTTC,CASSDSGRADEQYF
NA,TRBD1,TRBJ1-2,TRBV19,TGTGCCAGTAGCCGACCGGACAGGGTTAACTATGGCTACACCTTC,CASSRPDRVNYGYTF
once,NA,TRBJ1-1,TRBV11-2,TGTGCCAGCAGCTCAGGATTATGGGGTAAAGACACTGAAGCTTTCTTT,CASSSGLWGKDTEAFF
NA,TRBD1,TRBJ2-2,TRBV18,TGTGCCAGCTCACCCTCGGGACAGGGGGCCGGGGAGCTGTTTTTT,CASSPSGQGAGELFF
NA,TRBD2,TRBJ2-5,TRBV7-2,TGTGCCAGCAGCTCCCGGACTAGCGGGAGGACTGGGACCCAGTACTTC,CASSSRTSGRTGTQYF
NA,NA,TRBJ2-1,TRBV4-3,TGCGCCAGCAGCCAAGGCCCCAACTTCGCCGTGTTCTTC,CASSQGPNFAVFF
once,NA,TRBJ2-1,TRBV5-1,TGCGCCAGCAGCTTGATTAGCCGGGGGTTACGTGTTAGATCCTACAATGAGCAGTTCTTC,CASSLISRGLRVRSYNEQFF
NA,TRBD1,TRBJ2-3,TRBV7-9,TGTGCCAGCAGCTTAAGGGACAGCGGCACAGATACGCAGTATTTT,CASSLRDSGTDTQYF
NA,TRBD2,TRBJ2-5,TRBV7-7,TGTGCCAGCAGCTTGGGACTAGCGGGAGTGCAAGAGACCCAGTACTTC,CASSLGLAGVQETQYF
NA,NA,TRBJ1-2,TRBV2,TGTGCCAGCAGTGAAGCAGAGACAGGTATTAATGGCTACACCTTC,CASSEAETGINGYTF
NA,TRBD2,TRBJ2-2,TRBV4-3,TGCGCCAGCAGCCATTTCCTCCGGGCTAGCGGGCGATACACCGGGGAGCTGTTTTTT,CASSHFLRASGRYTGELFF
NA,NA,TRBJ2-7,TRBV10-3,TGTGCCATCAGTGACCGGGACGGACTTAGGGAGCAGTACTTC,CAISDRDGLREQYF
NA,TRBD2,TRBJ2-7,TRBV6-5,TGTGCCAGCATGGAACTAGCGGGAGGGGAGCAGTACTTC,CASMELAGGEQYF
NA,TRBD1,TRBJ1-6,TRBV28,TGTGCCAGCAGTATCCGGGACAGGGGAGCCCTCCACTTT,CASSIRDRGALHF
NA,TRBD1,TRBJ1-2,TRBV28,TGTGCCAGCAGCGCGTCCAGGGGGCTCCCCTATGGCTACACCTTC,CASSASRGLPYGYTF
NA,NA,TRBJ2-7,TRBV7-2,TGTGCCAGCAGCCTACTGAGGGGTTCCTACGAGCAGTACTTC,CASSLLRGSYEQYF
NA,NA,TRBJ1-1,TRBV18,TGTGCCAGCTCACCACTAAGCAGAAACACTGAAGCTTTCTTT,CASSPLSRNTEAFF
NA,NA,TRBJ2-2,TRBV4-1,TGCGCCAGCAGCCTACGGACGGGGAACACCGGGGAGCTGTTTTTT,CASSLRTGNTGELFF
NA,NA,TRBJ2-1,TRBV28,TGTGCCAGCAGTTTGACCACCGGGAACTCCTACAATGAGCAGTTCTTC,CASSLTTGNSYNEQFF
NA,NA,TRBJ2-2,TRBV27,TGTGCCAGCAGTACCTCTAGCAGTACCGGGGAGCTGTTTTTT,CASSTSSSTGELFF
NA,NA,TRBJ1-4,TRBV6-6,TGTGCCAGCAGTTCTTCCACTAATGAAAAACTGTTTTTT,CASSSSTNEKLFF
NA,TRBD1,TRBJ1-3,TRBV4-1,TGCGCCAGCAGCCAAGATAGGGGGACAGGTATCTTCTCTGGAAACACCATATATTTT,CASSQDRGTGIFSGNTIYF
once,TRBD1,TRBJ2-7,TRBV15,TGTGCCACCAGCAGGACAGGGCACGAGCAGTACTTC,CATSRTGHEQYF
NA,NA,TRBJ1-1,TRBV7-9,TGTGCCAGCAGCCGGGACGGAAACACTGAAGCTTTCTTT,CASSRDGNTEAFF
NA,NA,TRBJ1-2,TRBV4-3,TGCGCCAGCAGCCAGGACAGCTATGGCTACACCTTC,CASSQDSYGYTF
NA,TRBD1,TRBJ2-4,TRBV2,TGTGCCAGCGGACAGGGGCTAGCCAAAAACATTCAGTACTTC,CASGQGLAKNIQYF
NA,NA,TRBJ2-7,TRBV11-2,TGTGCCAGCAGCCCCGCCTACGAGCAGTACTTC,CASSPAYEQYF
NA,TRBD2,TRBJ2-1,TRBV5-1,TGCGCCAGCAGCGTAACTAGCGGCCTATCCTACAATGAGCAGTTCTTC,CASSVTSGLSYNEQFF
NA,NA,TRBJ2-4,TRBV6-1,TGTGCCAGCAGAGAAGTAGGGACCTCAGCCAAAAACATTCAGTACTTC,CASREVGTSAKNIQYF
NA,NA,TRBJ2-3,TRBV19,TGTGCCAGTAGTTCCACCCGAGCGGGCGGGCCCACAGATACGCAGTATTTT,CASSSTRAGGPTDTQYF
NA,NA,TRBJ2-1,TRBV21-1,TGTGCCAGCAGCAATCTAGGGACTGAATACAATGAGCAGTTCTTC,CASSNLGTEYNEQFF
NA,TRBD1,TRBJ1-2,TRBV6-6,TGTGCCAGCAGTTACCGGAGACAGGGTATTACTGGCTACACCTTC,CASSYRRQGITGYTF
NA,TRBD1,TRBJ1-3,TRBV11-2,TGTGCCAGCAGCAAGACAGGGGGCTTCTCTGGAAACACCATATATTTT,CASSKTGGFSGNTIYF
NA,NA,TRBJ2-6,TRBV5-1,TGCGCCAGCAGCTTGGTGGGGTCTGGGGCCAACGTCCTGACTTTC,CASSLVGSGANVLTF
NA,TRBD1,TRBJ1-4,TRBV11-1,TGTGCCAGCAGCTTTTCTGCGACAGGGTTAGCTAATGAAAAACTGTTTTTT,CASSFSATGLANEKLFF
NA,NA,TRBJ2-5,TRBV15,TGTGCCACCAGCAGAGATCCATCCCGGCGGGAGACCCAGTACTTC,CATSRDPSRRETQYF
once,TRBD2,TRBJ2-7,TRBV11-1,TGTGCCAGCAGCTTCAGCGGGAGTCGATACGAGCAGTACTTC,CASSFSGSRYEQYF
few,NA,TRBJ2-2,TRBV7-9,TGTGCCAGCAGCTGGGACAACTCGAACACCGGGGAGCTGTTTTTT,CASSWDNSNTGELFF
NA,NA,TRBJ2-1,TRBV2,TGTGCCAGCAGTGAACGCGGCAGGAGCTCCTACAATGAGCAGTTCTTC,CASSERGRSSYNEQFF
NA,TRBD2,TRBJ2-2,TRBV5-4,TGTGCCAGCAGCTTCCCCGGGGAGGGTGGCACCGGGGAGCTGTTTTTT,CASSFPGEGGTGELFF
once,TRBD2,TRBJ2-7,TRBV11-1,TGTGCCAGCAGCATCGGGGGGGGTCGTTACGAGCAGTACTTC,CASSIGGGRYEQYF
NA,TRBD2,TRBJ2-6,TRBV4-2,TGTGCCAGCAGCCAAGATTGGGGTACTAGCGCTGGGGCCAACGTCCTGACTTTC,CASSQDWGTSAGANVLTF